The sequence of this TCR beta chain was determined in a study of post-analysis software for immune sequencing data. Looked up from germline, CDR1 is SGHKS and CDR2 is YYEKEE (reference sequence). Trimming took 2 bases from V and 3 from J; bases not matched to a gene: 11. The CDR3 has 16 amino acids. Regarding the study as a whole: The five TRBV segments detected at higher frequency in patients than in controls included TRBV5-6, TRBV5-1 and TRBV20-1.

Tagging with unique molecular identifiers was a feature of the TCR beta cDNA libraries. TCRdb itself ran the PCR reads through MiXCR, one entry per CDR3 protein. The sample lists a few hundred thousand distinct CDR3 sequences, around 37% occurring once. Only a few counts were recorded for this clonotype. As yet, its antigen is unknown. This receptor was taken from a girl aged 5-17 years with multiple sclerosis. The rearrangement links TRBV5-5 to TRBJ2-7, with 7 positions matching TRBD2. The sequenced material came from blood. CDR3 amino acids: CASSFILGGMSYEQYF. The CDR3 DNA sequence: TGTGCCAGCAGCTTTATTTTGGGAGGGATGAGCTACGAGCAGTACTTC.